These 17 T cell receptor beta chains were sequenced from one sample in a study of T cell responses to AZD1222 COVID-19 vaccine. Clones were sequenced by immunoSEQ multiplex PCR, and TCRdb holds only the in-frame ones, with some missing. The sample comprises under 150,000 clones, around 90% of which are singletons, and roughly 2.8% rests with the top ten. The sample in question was peripheral blood, obtained on day 0 of AZD1222 vaccination. The receptor source for this set is an adult in good health.

The chain employs TRBV7-9 and TRBJ1-2; D remains unclear. This CDR3 contains 13 residues. V was clipped by 2 bases and J by 8 bases, with 12 bases between them. Per the germline V gene, CDR1 is SEHNR and CDR2 is FQNEAQ (reference sequence). The CDR3 is CASSLIKQGGYTF. In nucleotides, the CDR3 is TGTGCCAGCAGCTTAATTAAACAAGGCGGCTACACCTTC. Combining the CDR3 with reference TRBV7-9 and TRBJ1-2 gives the whole variable domain DTGVSQNPRHKITKRGQNVTFRCDPISEHNRLYWYRQTLGQGPEFLTYFQNEAQLEKSRLLSDRFSAERPKGSFSTLEIQRTEQGDSAMYLCASSLIKQGGYTFGSGTRLTVV.

This rearrangement joins TRBV3-1 (or the pseudogene TRBV3-2) to TRBJ2-3; 8 bases are a match to TRBD2. The CDR3 sequence is 16 residues long. The germline V gene has CDR1 LGHDT and CDR2 YNNKEL (reference sequence). Trimming at V came to 5 bases and at J to 1 base, leaving 8 bases not matched to a gene. The CDR3 nucleotides read TGTGCCAGCAGCAAGGGACTAGTATCGGGCACAGATACGCAGTATTTT. Amino acid sequence: CASSKGLVSGTDTQYF.

The CDR3 DNA reads as TGTGCCAGTAATAGGGGGCTTAATGAAAAACTGTTTTTT. Its protein is CASNRGLNEKLFF. This chain links TRBV14 with TRBJ1-4, with TRBD1 matching 7 bases. Trimming cost V 9 bases and J 4 bases; bases outside gene matches: 5. The CDR3 runs to 13 residues. Looked up from germline, CDR1 is SGHDN and CDR2 is FVKESK. Together with reference TRBV14 and TRBJ1-4, the CDR3 gives the full variable domain: EAGVTQFPSHSVIEKGQTVTLRCDPISGHDNLYWYRRVMGKEIKFLLHFVKESKQDESGMPNNRFLAERTGGTYSTLKVQPAELEDSGVYFCASNRGLNEKLFFGSGTQLSVL.

V and J are TRBV9 and TRBJ1-2; tentative D call: TRBD1 (6 bases). This CDR3 region has 13 residues. V was cut by 3 bases and J by 8 bases, with 14 bases left in between. Germline V gene sequence: CDR1 SGDLS, CDR2 YYNGEE. The CDR3 region is CASSGNRVGGYTF. CDR3 DNA: TGTGCCAGCAGCGGAAACAGGGTCGGCGGCTACACCTTC.

V usage is TRBV6-5 and J usage is TRBJ2-7; D tentatively fits TRBD1 or TRBD2 (5 bases each). Germline V CDR1 and CDR2: MNHEY, SVGAGI. With 7 bases removed from V and 5 bases from J, the gap between germline ends came to 15 bases. The CDR3 is 13 residues long. The CDR3 here is CASNVRVLDEQYF. The DNA of the CDR3 is TGTGCCAGCAATGTCAGGGTACTAGACGAGCAGTACTTC.

The rearrangement joins TRBV7-9 to TRBJ2-7, with 7 bases that match TRBD1. The length of the CDR3 is 15 residues. Per germline, CDR1 SEHNR and CDR2 FQNEAQ (reference sequence). J was trimmed by 3 bases and V by 5 bases; bases with no gene match: 10. CDR3 region: CASSPGQLNYYEQYF. The CDR3, as DNA: TGTGCCAGCAGCCCGGGACAGCTAAATTACTACGAGCAGTACTTC.

CDR3 DNA: TGTGCCAGCAGTGGGACTAGCGTAACCTACGAGCAGTACTTC. Translating gives CASSGTSVTYEQYF. This chain joins TRBV6-6 and TRBJ2-7; 10 bases line up with TRBD2. Germline V lookup: CDR1 MNHNY, CDR2 SVGAGI (reference sequence). V shed 5 bases and J 2 bases; nucleotides not matched to a gene: 3. The CDR3 covers 14 residues.

The chain uses TRBV4-1 and TRBJ2-7; D gene unclear. The CDR3 contains 14 residues. The ends were cut back, 0 bases at V and 7 bases at J, with 13 bases in the middle. CDR1 MGHRA and CDR2 YSYEKL come from the germline V gene. CDR3 protein: CASSQDRFMGEQYF. CDR3 DNA: TGCGCCAGCAGCCAAGATCGGTTTATGGGGGAGCAGTACTTC.

The genes are TRBV2 and TRBJ1-1; D not certain. Trimming stripped 2 bases from V and 1 base from J, with 5 bases between. Germline-derived CDR1 and CDR2 are SNHLY and FYNNEI. The CDR3 is made up of 13 amino acids. The CDR3 DNA sequence: TGTGCCAGCAGTGAACATTCGAACACTGAAGCTTTCTTT. Translating gives CASSEHSNTEAFF.

This chain links TRBV12-3 or TRBV12-4 with TRBJ2-7, with D unresolved. The V gene lost 9 bases and the J gene lost 4 bases, with 7 bases spanning the gap. This CDR3 region has 10 residues. The CDR3: CARGKYEQYF. The CDR3 region has the DNA TGTGCCAGGGGCAAGTACGAGCAGTACTTC.

This sequence joins TRBV6-2 or TRBV6-3 and TRBJ2-5, with 14 bases matching TRBD2. This CDR3 region has 16 residues. Germline V lookup: CDR1 MNHEY, CDR2 SVGEGT. With V trimmed by 4 bases and J by 5 bases, 6 bases remained unmatched. The CDR3 region is CASSSTSGGALETQYF. The CDR3 region has the DNA TGTGCCAGCAGTTCGACTAGCGGGGGGGCTTTGGAGACCCAGTACTTC.

This chain joins TRBV27 and TRBJ1-4; maybe TRBD1 (6 bases). The CDR3 loop spans 16 amino acids. Germline V lookup: CDR1 MNHEY, CDR2 SMNVEV (reference sequence). The V end lost 5 bases, the J end lost 6 bases, and 19 bases lay between the germline ends. This chain's CDR3 is CASSTIQGVLDEKLFF. CDR3 DNA sequence: TGTGCCAGCAGTACCATACAGGGCGTACTAGATGAAAAACTGTTTTTT. Filled out from reference TRBV27 and TRBJ1-4, the complete variable domain reads EAQVTQNPRYLITVTGKKLTVTCSQNMNHEYMSWYRQDPGLGLRQIYYSMNVEVTDKGDVPEGYKVSRKEKRNFPLILESPSPNQTSLYFCASSTIQGVLDEKLFFGSGTQLSVL.

The chain employs TRBV5-6 and TRBJ2-5; D is undetermined. Germline assignment: CDR1 SGHDT and CDR2 YYEEEE. Deletions cut 2 bases from V and 1 base from J, with 6 bases between. This CDR3 spans 13 amino acids. Here the CDR3 reads CASSFRFQETQYF. CDR3 in DNA: TGTGCCAGCAGCTTCAGGTTCCAAGAGACCCAGTACTTC.

The J gene is TRBJ2-5, the V gene TRBV28; no clear D. This CDR3 is 12 amino acids long. The V end was cut by 3 bases, the J end by 0 bases, with 2 bases between. The germline V gene encodes CDR1 MDHEN and CDR2 SYDVKM. The CDR3 nucleotides read TGTGCCAGCAGTTTGTACCAAGAGACCCAGTACTTC. It encodes CASSLYQETQYF.

This clone was seen only a few times. The chain joins TRBV5-1 to TRBJ2-7, with D uncertain. The CDR3 has 15 residues. Trimming left V 2 bases short and J 0 bases short, with 12 bases between. Germline lookup yields CDR1 SGHRS and CDR2 YFSETQ. CDR3 sequence reads: CASSFLGTSSYEQYF. The DNA for the CDR3 is TGCGCCAGCAGCTTTCTAGGAACGAGCTCCTACGAGCAGTACTTC.

This clone was recorded a few times. The gene calls are TRBV5-4 and TRBJ1-6, with D possibly being TRBD1 (6 bases). This CDR3 contains 16 residues. Germline V gene sequence: CDR1 SGHNT, CDR2 YYREEE (reference sequence). V was trimmed by 0 bases and J by 4 bases, leaving 11 bases between them. CDR3 bases: TGTGCCAGCAGCTTGGAATCAGGGGCTTATAATTCACCCCTCCACTTT. Translation: CASSLESGAYNSPLHF. Looking up the rest from reference TRBV5-4 and TRBJ1-6 gives the full variable domain: ETGVTQSPTHLIKTRGQQVTLRCSSQSGHNTVSWYQQALGQGPQFIFQYYREEENGRGNFPPRFSGLQFPNYSSELNVNALELDDSALYLCASSLESGAYNSPLHFGNGTRLTVT.

The chain employs TRBV10-2 and TRBJ2-1, with 7 bases identical to TRBD2. In germline, CDR1 is WSHSY, CDR2 SAAADI. V dropped 3 bases and J dropped 8; count of bases not matched to a gene: 13. CDR3 size: 16 residues. CDR3: CASSDTRTRIEDEQFF. The CDR3 DNA is TGCGCCAGCAGTGATACCCGGACTAGGATCGAGGATGAGCAGTTCTTC.